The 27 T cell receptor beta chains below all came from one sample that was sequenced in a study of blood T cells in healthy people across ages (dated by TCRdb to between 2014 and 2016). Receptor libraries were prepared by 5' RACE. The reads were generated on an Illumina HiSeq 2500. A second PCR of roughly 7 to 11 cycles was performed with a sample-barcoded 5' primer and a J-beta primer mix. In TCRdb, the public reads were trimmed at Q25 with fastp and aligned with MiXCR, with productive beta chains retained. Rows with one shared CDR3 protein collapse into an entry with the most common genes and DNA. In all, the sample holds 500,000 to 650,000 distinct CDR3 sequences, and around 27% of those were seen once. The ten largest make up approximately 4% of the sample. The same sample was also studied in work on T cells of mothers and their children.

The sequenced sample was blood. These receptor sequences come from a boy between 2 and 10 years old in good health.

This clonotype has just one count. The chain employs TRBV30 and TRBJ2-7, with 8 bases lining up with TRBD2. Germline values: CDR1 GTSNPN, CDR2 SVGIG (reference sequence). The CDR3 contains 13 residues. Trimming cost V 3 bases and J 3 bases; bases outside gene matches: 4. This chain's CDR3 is CAWRRRGGYEQYF. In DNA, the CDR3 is TGTGCCTGGAGACGACGGGGGGGCTACGAGCAGTACTTC.

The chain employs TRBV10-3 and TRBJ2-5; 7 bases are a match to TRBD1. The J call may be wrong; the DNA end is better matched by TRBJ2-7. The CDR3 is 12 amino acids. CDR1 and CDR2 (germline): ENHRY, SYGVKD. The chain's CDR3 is CAISLDRDEQYF. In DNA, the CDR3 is TGTGCCATCAGCCTAGACAGGGACGAGCAGTACTTC.

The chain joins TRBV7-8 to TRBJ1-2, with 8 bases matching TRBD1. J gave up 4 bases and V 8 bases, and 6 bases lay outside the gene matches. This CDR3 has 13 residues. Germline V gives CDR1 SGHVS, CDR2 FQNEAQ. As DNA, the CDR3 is TGTGCCAGCTCAAACGACAGGGGCTATGGCTACACCTTC. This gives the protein CASSNDRGYGYTF.

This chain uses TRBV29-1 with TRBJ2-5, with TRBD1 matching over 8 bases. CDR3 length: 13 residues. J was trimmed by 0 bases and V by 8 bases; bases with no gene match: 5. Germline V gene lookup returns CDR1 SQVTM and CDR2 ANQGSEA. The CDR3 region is CSSRDRNQETQYF. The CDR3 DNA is TGCAGCAGCCGGGACAGGAACCAAGAGACCCAGTACTTC. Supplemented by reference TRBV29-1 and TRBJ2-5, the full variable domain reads SAVISQKPSRDICQRGTSLTIQCQVDSQVTMMFWYRQQPGQSLTLIATANQGSEATYESGFVIDKFPISRPNLTFSTLTVSNMSPEDSSIYLCSSRDRNQETQYFGPGTRLLVL.

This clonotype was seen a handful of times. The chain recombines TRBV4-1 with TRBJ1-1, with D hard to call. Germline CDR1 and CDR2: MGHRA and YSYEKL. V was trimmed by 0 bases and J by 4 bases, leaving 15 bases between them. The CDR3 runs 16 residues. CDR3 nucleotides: TGCGCCAGCAGCCAAGAAGTCTTCTGGGGTTCCACTGAAGCTTTCTTT. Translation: CASSQEVFWGSTEAFF.

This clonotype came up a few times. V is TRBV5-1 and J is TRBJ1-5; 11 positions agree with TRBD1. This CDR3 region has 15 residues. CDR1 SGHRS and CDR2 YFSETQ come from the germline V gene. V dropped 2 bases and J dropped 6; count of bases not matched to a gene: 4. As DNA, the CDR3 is TGCGCCAGCAGCTTCGGACAGGGGGCGGGTCAGCCCCAGCATTTT. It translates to CASSFGQGAGQPQHF.

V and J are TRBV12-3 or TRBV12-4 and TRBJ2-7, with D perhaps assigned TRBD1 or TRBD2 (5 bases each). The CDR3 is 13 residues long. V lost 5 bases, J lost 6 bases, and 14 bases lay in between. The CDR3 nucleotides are TGTGCCAGCAGTGTCGATGGGGGTGGCGAGCAGTACTTC. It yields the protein CASSVDGGGEQYF.

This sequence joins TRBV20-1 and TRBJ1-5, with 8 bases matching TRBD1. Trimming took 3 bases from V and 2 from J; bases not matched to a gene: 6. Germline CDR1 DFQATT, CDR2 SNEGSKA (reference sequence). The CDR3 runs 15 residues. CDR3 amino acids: CSASLGQAGNQPQHF. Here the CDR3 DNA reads TGCAGTGCTAGTCTGGGACAGGCCGGCAATCAGCCCCAGCATTTT.

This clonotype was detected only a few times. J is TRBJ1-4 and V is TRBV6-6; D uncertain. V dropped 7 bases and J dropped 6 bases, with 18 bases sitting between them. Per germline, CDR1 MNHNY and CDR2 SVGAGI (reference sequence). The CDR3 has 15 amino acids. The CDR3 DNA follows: TGTGCCAGCACCATGACGGGAGGTAGCGATGAAAAACTGTTTTTT. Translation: CASTMTGGSDEKLFF.

In DNA form, the CDR3 reads TGTGCCAGCAGTTTTGGAACTAGCGGGGGGGCTAATCTCTCGAACCAAGAGACCCAGTACTTC. It yields the protein CASSFGTSGGANLSNQETQYF. The chain has TRBV12-3 or TRBV12-4 and TRBJ2-5; 13 positions agree with TRBD2. The CDR3 has 21 residues. J gave up 0 bases and V 3 bases, and 16 bases lay outside the gene matches.

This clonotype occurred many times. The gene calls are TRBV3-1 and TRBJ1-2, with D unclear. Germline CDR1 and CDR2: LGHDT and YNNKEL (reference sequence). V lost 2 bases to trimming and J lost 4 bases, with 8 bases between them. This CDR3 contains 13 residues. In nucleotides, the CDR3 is TGTGCCAGCAGCCAAAGAGACGGCTATGGCTACACCTTC. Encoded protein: CASSQRDGYGYTF.

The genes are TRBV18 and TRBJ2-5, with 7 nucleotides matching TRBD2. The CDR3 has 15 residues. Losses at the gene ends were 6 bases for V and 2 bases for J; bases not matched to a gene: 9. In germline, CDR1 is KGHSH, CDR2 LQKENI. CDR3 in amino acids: CASSPSSGTQETQYF. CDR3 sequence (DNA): TGTGCCAGCTCGCCCTCTAGCGGTACACAAGAGACCCAGTACTTC.

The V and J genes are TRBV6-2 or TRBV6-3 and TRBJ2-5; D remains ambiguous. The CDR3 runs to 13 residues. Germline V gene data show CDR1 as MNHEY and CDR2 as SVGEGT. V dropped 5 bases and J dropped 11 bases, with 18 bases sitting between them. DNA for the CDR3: TGTGCCAGCAGTCTTCCTGGGTCTCGAGAGCAGTACTTC. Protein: CASSLPGSREQYF.

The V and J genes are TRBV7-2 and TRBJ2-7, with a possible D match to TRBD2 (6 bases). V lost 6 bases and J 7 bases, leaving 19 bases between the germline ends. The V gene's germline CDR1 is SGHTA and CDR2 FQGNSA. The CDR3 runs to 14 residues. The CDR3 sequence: CASSRAGRFDEQYF. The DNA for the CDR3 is TGTGCCAGCAGTCGGGCCGGGAGATTTGATGAGCAGTACTTC. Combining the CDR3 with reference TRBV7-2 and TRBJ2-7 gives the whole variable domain GAGVSQSPSNKVTEKGKDVELRCDPISGHTALYWYRQSLGQGLEFLIYFQGNSAPDKSGLPSDRFSAERTGGSVSTLTIQRTQQEDSAVYLCASSRAGRFDEQYFGPGTRLTVT.

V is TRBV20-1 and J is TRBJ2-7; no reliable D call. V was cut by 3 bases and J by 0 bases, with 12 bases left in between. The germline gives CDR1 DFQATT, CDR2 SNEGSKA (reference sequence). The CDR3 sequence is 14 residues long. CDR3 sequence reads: CSASGDKSSYEQYF. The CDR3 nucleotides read TGCAGTGCTAGTGGGGATAAAAGCTCCTACGAGCAGTACTTC.

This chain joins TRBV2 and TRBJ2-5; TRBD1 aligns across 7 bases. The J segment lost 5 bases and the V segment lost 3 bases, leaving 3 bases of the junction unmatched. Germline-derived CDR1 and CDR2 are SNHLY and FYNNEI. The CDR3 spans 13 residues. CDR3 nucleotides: TGTGCCAGCAGTGACAGGGGGTTGGAGACCCAGTACTTC. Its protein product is CASSDRGLETQYF.

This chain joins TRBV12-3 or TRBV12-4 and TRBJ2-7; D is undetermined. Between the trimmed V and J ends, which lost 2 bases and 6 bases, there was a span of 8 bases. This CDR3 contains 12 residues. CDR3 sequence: CASSLFLLEQYF. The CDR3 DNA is TGTGCCAGCAGTTTATTCCTCCTCGAGCAGTACTTC.

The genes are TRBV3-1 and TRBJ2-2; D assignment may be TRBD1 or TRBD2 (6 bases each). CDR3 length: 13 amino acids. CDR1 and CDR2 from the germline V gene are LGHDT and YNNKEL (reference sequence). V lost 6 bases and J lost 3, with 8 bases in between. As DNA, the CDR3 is TGTGCCAGCAGAGGGGGGTACACCGGGGAGCTGTTTTTT. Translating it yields CASRGGYTGELFF.

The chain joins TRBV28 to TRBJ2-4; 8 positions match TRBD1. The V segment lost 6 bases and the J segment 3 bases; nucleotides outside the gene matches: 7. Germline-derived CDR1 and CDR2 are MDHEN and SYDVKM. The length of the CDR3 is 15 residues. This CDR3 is CASRLTGVDKNIQYF. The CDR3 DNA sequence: TGTGCCAGCAGGTTGACAGGGGTTGACAAAAACATTCAGTACTTC.

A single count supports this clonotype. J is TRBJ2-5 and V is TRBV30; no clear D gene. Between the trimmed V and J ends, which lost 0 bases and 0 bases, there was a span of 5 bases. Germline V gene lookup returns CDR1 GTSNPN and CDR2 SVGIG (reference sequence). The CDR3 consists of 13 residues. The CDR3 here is CAWSVRNQETQYF. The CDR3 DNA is TGTGCCTGGAGTGTAAGGAACCAAGAGACCCAGTACTTC.

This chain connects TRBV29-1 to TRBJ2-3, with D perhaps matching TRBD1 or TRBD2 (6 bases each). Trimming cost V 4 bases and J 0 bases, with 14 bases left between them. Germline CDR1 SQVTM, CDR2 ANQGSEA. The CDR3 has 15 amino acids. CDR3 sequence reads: CSVATGGTSTDTQYF. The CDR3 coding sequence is TGCAGCGTTGCGACAGGTGGGACTAGCACAGATACGCAGTATTTT.

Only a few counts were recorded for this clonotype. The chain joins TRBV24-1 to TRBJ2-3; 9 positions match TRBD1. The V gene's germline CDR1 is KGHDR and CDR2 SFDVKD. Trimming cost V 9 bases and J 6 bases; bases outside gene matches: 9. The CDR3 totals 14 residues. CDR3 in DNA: TGTGCCACCTTTCGGGACAGGGCAGGCGATACGCAGTATTTT. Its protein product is CATFRDRAGDTQYF.

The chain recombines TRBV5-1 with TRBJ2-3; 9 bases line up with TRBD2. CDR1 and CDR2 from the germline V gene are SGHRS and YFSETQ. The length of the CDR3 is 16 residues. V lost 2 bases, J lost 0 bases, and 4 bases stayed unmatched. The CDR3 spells CASSFTTSGSTDTQYF. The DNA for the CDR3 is TGCGCCAGCAGCTTCACCACTAGCGGGAGCACAGATACGCAGTATTTT. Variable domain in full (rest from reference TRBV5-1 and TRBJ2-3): KAGVTQTPRYLIKTRGQQVTLSCSPISGHRSVSWYQQTPGQGLQFLFEYFSETQRNKGNFPGRFSGRQFSNSRSEMNVSTLELGDSALYLCASSFTTSGSTDTQYFGPGTRLTVL.

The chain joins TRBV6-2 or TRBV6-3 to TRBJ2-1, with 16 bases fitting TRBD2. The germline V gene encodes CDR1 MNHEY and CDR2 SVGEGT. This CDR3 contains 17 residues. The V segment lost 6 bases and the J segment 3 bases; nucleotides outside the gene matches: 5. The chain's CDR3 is CASSGTSGRALYNEQFF. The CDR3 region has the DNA TGTGCCAGCAGCGGGACTAGCGGGAGGGCCCTCTACAATGAGCAGTTCTTC.

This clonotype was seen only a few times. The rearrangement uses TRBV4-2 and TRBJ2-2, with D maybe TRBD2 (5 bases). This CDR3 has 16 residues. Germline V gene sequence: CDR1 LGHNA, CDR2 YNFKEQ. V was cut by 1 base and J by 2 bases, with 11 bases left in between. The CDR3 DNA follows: TGTGCCAGCAGCCAAGGTTTGCTAGCAAACACCGGGGAGCTGTTTTTT. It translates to CASSQGLLANTGELFF.

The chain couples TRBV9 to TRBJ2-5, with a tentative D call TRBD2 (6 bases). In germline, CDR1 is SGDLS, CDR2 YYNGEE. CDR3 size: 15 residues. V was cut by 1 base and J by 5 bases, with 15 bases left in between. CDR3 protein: CASSVTGRDPETQYF. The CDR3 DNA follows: TGTGCCAGCAGCGTAACGGGGCGGGACCCCGAGACCCAGTACTTC. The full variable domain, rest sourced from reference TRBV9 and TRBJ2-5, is DSGVTQTPKHLITATGQRVTLRCSPRSGDLSVYWYQQSLDQGLQFLIQYYNGEERAKGNILERFSAQQFPDLHSELNLSSLELGDSALYFCASSVTGRDPETQYFGPGTRLLVL.

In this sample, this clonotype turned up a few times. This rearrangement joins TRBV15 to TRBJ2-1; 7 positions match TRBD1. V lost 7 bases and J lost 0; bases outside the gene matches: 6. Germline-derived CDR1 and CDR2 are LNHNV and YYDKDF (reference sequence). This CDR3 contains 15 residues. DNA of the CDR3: TGTGCCACCACAAGACAGGGTAGCTCCTACAATGAGCAGTTCTTC. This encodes CATTRQGSSYNEQFF.